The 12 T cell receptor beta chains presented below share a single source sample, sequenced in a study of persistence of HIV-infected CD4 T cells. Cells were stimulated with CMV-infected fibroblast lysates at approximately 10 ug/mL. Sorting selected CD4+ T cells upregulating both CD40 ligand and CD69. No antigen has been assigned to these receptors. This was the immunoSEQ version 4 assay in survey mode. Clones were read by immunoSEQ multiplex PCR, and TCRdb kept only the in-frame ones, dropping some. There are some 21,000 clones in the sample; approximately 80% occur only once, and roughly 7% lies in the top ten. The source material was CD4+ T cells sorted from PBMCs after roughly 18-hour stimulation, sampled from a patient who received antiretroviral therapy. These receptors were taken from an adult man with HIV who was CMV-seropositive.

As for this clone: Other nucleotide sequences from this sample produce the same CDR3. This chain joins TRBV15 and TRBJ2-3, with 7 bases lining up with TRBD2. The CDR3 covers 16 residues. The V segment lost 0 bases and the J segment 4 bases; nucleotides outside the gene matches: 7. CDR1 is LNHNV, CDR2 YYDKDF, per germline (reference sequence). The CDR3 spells CATSRDQGGAADTQYF. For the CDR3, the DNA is TGTGCCACCAGCAGAGATCAGGGAGGGGCAGCAGATACGCAGTATTTT.

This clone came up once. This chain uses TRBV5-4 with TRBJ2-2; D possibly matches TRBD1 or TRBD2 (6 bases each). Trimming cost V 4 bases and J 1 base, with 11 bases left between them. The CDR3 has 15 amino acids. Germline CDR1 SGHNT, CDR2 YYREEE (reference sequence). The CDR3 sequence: CASSQGGQNTGELFF. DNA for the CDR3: TGTGCCAGCAGCCAAGGGGGGCAGAACACCGGGGAGCTGTTTTTT. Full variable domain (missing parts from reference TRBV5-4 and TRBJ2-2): ETGVTQSPTHLIKTRGQQVTLRCSSQSGHNTVSWYQQALGQGPQFIFQYYREEENGRGNFPPRFSGLQFPNYSSELNVNALELDDSALYLCASSQGGQNTGELFFGEGSRLTVL.

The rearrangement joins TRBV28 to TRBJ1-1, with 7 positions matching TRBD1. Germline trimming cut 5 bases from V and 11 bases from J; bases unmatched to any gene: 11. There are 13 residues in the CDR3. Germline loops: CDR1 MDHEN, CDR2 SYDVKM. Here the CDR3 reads CASSNRDSYMAFF. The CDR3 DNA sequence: TGTGCCAGCAGTAACCGGGACAGCTATATGGCTTTCTTT.

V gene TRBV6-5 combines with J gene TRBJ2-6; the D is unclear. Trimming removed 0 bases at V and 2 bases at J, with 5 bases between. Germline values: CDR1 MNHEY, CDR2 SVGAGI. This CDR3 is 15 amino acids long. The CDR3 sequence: CASSYSTPGANVLTF. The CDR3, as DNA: TGTGCCAGCAGTTACTCGACACCTGGGGCCAACGTCCTGACTTTC.

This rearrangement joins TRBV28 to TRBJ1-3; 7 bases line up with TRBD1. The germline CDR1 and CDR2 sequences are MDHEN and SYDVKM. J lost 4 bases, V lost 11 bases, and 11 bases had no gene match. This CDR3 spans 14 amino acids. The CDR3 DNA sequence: TGTGCCGTTCTCGACAGGGTAGGAGGAAACACCATATATTTT. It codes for CAVLDRVGGNTIYF. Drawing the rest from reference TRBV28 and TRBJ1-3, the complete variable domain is DVKVTQSSRYLVKRTGEKVFLECVQDMDHENMFWYRQDPGLGLRLIYFSYDVKMKEKGDIPEGYSVSREKKERFSLILESASTNQTSMYLCAVLDRVGGNTIYFGEGSWLTVV.

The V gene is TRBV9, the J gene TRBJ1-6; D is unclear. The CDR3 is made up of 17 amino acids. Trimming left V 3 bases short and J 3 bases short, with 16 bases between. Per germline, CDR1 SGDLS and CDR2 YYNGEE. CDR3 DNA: TGTGCCAGCAGCGGGCATCCCTCCTCCTACTATAATTCACCCCTCCACTTT. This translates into CASSGHPSSYYNSPLHF.

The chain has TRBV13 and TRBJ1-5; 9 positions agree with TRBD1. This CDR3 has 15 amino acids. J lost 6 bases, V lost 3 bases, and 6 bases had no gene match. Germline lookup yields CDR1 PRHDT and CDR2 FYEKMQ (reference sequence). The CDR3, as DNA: TGTGCCAGCAGCTTTGGGGACAGGGAAAGTCAGCCCCAGCATTTT. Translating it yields CASSFGDRESQPQHF.

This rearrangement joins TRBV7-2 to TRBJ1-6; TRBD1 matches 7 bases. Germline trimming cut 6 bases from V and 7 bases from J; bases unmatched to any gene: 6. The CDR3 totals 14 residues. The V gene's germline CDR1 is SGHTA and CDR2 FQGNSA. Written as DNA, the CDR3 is TGTGCCAGCAGTTACAGGGGCAGGAATTCACCCCTCCACTTT. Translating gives CASSYRGRNSPLHF.

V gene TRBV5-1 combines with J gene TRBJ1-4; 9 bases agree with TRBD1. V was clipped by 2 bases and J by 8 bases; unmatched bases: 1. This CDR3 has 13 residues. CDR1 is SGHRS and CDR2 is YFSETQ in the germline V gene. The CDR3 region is CASSLGTGEKLFF. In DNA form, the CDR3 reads TGCGCCAGCAGCTTAGGGACAGGGGAAAAACTGTTTTTT.

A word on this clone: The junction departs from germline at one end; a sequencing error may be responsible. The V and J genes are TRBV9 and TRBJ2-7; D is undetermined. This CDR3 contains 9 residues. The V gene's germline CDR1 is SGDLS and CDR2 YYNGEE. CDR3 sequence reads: CASSVGDHF. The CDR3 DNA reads TGTGCCAGCAGCGTAGGGGATCACTTC.

CDR3 sequence reads: CASSEVRNQPQHF. The CDR3 DNA sequence: TGTGCCAGCAGTGAAGTGCGCAATCAGCCCCAGCATTTT. V usage is TRBV6-1 and J usage is TRBJ1-5, with D unclear. The CDR3 contains 13 residues. CDR1 and CDR2 (germline): MNHNS, SASEGT. Trimming removed 1 base from V and 2 bases from J, with 3 bases in between.

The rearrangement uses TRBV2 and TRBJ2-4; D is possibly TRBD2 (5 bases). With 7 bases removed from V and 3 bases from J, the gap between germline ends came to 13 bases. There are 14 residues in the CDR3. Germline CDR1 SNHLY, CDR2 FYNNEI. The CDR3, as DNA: TGTGCCAGCACCTTCGGGGTGGGCAAAAACATTCAGTACTTC. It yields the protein CASTFGVGKNIQYF.